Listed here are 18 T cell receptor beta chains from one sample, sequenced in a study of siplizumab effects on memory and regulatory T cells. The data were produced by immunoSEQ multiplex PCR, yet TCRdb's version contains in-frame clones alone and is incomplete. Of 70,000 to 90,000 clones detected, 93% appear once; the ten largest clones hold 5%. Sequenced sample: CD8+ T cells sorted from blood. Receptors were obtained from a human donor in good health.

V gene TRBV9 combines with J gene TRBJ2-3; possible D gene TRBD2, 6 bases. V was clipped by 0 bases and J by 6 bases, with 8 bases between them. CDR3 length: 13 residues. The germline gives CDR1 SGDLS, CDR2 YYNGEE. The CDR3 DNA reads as TGTGCCAGCAGCGTAGGGGGGGAGGATACGCAGTATTTT. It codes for CASSVGGEDTQYF.

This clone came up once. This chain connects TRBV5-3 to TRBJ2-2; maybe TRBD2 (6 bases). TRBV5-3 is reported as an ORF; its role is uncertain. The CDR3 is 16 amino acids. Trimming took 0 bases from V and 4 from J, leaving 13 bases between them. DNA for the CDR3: TGTGCCAGAAGCTTGGTAGGCGGGGCCATCACCGGGGAGCTGTTTTTT. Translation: CARSLVGGAITGELFF.

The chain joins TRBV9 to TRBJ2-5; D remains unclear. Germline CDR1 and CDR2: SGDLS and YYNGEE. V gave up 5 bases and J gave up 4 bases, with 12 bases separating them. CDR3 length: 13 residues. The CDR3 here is CASSDGRTETQYF. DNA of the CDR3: TGTGCCAGCAGTGACGGACGCACAGAGACCCAGTACTTC.

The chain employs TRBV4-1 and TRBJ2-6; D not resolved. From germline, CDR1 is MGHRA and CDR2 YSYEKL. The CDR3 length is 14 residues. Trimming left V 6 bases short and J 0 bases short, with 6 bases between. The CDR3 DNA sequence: TGCGCCAGCAGACCGAGCTCTGGGGCCAACGTCCTGACTTTC. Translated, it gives CASRPSSGANVLTF.

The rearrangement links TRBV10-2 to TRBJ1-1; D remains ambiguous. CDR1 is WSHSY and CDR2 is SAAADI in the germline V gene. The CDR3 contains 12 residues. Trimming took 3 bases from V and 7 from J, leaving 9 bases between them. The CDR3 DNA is TGCGCCAGCAGTGACCGTGTTATTGAAGCTTTCTTT. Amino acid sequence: CASSDRVIEAFF.

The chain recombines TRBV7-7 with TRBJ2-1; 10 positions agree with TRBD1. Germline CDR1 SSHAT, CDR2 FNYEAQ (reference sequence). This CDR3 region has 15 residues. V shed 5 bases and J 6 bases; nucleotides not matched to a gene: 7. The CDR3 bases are TGTGCCAGCAGCCCGGGGACAGGGGTTCTCAATGAGCAGTTCTTC. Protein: CASSPGTGVLNEQFF.

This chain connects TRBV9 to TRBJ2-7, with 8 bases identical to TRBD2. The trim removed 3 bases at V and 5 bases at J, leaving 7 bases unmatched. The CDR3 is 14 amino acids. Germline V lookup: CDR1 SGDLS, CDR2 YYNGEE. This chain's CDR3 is CASSASLAVNEQYF. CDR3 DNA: TGTGCCAGCAGCGCCTCACTAGCGGTGAACGAGCAGTACTTC.

The CDR3 region is CASSRGLADSNEQFF. DNA for the CDR3: TGCGCCAGCAGTCGGGGACTAGCGGATTCCAATGAGCAGTTCTTC. The chain joins TRBV5-1 to TRBJ2-1, with 11 nucleotides matching TRBD2. After removal of 5 bases from V and 6 bases from J, the junction contained 7 bases not matched to a gene. CDR1 SGHRS and CDR2 YFSETQ come from the germline V gene. The CDR3 sequence is 15 residues long.

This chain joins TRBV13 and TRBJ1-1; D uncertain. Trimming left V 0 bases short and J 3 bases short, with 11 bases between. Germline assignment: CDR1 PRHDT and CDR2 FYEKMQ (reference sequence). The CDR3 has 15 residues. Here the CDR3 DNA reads TGTGCCAGCAGCTTAGGTGGGGTTTCGGACACTGAAGCTTTCTTT. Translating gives CASSLGGVSDTEAFF.

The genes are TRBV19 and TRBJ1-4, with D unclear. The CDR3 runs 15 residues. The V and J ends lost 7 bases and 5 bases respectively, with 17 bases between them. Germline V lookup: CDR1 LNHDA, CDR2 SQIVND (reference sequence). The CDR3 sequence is CASTISLGRNEKLFF. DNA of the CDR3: TGTGCCAGTACTATCAGTTTGGGGAGAAATGAAAAACTGTTTTTT. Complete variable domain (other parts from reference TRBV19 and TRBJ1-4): DGGITQSPKYLFRKEGQNVTLSCEQNLNHDAMYWYRQDPGQGLRLIYYSQIVNDFQKGDIAEGYSVSREKKESFPLTVTSAQKNPTAFYLCASTISLGRNEKLFFGSGTQLSVL.

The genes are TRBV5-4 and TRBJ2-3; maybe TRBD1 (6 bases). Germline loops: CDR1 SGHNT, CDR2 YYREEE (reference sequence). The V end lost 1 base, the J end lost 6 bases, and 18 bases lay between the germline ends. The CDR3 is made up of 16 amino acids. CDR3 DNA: TGTGCCAGCAGCTTGAACAGGGAACTACTCTCCGATACGCAGTATTTT. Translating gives CASSLNRELLSDTQYF.

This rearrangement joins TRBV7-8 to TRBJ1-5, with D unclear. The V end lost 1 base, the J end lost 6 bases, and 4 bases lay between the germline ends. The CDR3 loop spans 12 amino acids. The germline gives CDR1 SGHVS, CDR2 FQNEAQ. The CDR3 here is CASSLEGQPQHF. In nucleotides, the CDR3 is TGTGCCAGCAGCTTAGAAGGTCAGCCCCAGCATTTT.

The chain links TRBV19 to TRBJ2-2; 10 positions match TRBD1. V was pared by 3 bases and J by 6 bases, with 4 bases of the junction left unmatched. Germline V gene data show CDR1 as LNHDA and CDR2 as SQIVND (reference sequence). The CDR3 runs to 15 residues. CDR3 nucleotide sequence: TGTGCCAGTAGTATTGGTGGGACAGGGGCCGGGGAGCTGTTTTTT. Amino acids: CASSIGGTGAGELFF.

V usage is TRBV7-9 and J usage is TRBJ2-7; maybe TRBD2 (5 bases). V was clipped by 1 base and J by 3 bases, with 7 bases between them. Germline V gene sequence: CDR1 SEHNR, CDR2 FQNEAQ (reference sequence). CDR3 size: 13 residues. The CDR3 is CASSLDGDYEQYF. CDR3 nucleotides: TGTGCCAGCAGCTTAGACGGGGACTACGAGCAGTACTTC.

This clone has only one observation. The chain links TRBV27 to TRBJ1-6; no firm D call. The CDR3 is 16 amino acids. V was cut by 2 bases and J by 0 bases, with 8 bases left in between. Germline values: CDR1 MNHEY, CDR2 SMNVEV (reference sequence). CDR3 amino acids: CASSLGSSSYNSPLHF. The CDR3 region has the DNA TGTGCCAGCAGTTTAGGAAGTAGCTCCTATAATTCACCCCTCCACTTT.

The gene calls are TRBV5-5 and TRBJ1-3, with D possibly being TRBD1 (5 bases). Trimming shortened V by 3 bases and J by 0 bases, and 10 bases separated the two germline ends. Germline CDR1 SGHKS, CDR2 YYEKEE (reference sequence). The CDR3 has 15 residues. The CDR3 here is CASSWGLSSGNTIYF. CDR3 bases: TGTGCCAGCAGCTGGGGACTGAGCTCTGGAAACACCATATATTTT.

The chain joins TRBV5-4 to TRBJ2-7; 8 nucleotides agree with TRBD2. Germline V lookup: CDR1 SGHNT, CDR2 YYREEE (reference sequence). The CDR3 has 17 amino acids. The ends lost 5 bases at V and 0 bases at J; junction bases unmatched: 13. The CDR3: CASSSEGGGSVSYEQYF. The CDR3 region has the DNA TGTGCCAGCAGTTCCGAGGGCGGGGGGTCCGTCTCCTACGAGCAGTACTTC.

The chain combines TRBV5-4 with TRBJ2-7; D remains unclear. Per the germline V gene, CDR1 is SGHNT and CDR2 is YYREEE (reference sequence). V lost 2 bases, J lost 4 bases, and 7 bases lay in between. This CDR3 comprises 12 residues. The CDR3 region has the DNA TGTGCCAGCAGCTTAGAAGGGTACGAGCAGTACTTC. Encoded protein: CASSLEGYEQYF.